This is a list of T cell receptor beta chains from one sample in a study of T cells in localized non-small cell lung cancer. Sequencing used immunoSEQ multiplex PCR; TCRdb keeps in-frame clones, though not all of them. This table has thousands of clones, around 25% appearing once. The source material was lung tumor tissue, sampled before any cancer treatment. The source of these receptors is a woman aged 40-75 years with stage I lung adenocarcinoma. The CDR3 runs from the conserved cysteine through the conserved F or W. The order of the fields is V gene, D gene, J gene, clone size, CDR3 protein, CDR3 DNA. A D gene is named only where the DNA matches it firmly. Clone size is not always given. Where it is, it says once, few, many or a class for expanded clones.

TRBV30	.	TRBJ1-2	.	CAWIRWGEVSGYTF	TGTGCCTGGATTCGATGGGGGGAGGTGAGCGGCTACACCTTC
TRBV5-1	TRBD2	TRBJ2-7	few	CASSAGLAGPEQYF	TGCGCCAGCAGCGCGGGACTAGCGGGTCCCGAGCAGTACTTC
TRBV11-3	.	TRBJ1-1	few	CASSLVDSRTEAFF	TGTGCCAGCAGCCTAGTAGACAGCAGGACTGAAGCTTTCTTT
TRBV29-1	.	TRBJ1-3	.	CSVGEGTDTIYF	TGCAGCGTGGGAGAGGGAACGGACACCATATATTTT
TRBV28	.	TRBJ1-5	.	CASSSAASQGYNQPQHF	TGTGCCAGCAGTTCCGCGGCGTCGCAGGGGTACAATCAGCCCCAGCATTTT
TRBV4-1	.	TRBJ1-4	.	CASSHLGVNEKLFF	TGCGCCAGCAGCCACTTAGGGGTTAATGAAAAACTGTTTTTT
TRBV28	.	TRBJ1-2	.	CASSPGRPWSGYTF	TGTGCCAGCAGCCCGGGACGCCCTTGGAGTGGCTACACCTTC
TRBV28	TRBD1	TRBJ1-3	.	CASTQQGRGNTIYF	TGTGCCAGCACCCAACAGGGGCGCGGAAACACCATATATTTT
TRBV6-8	.	TRBJ1-5	few	CASSYSLTQNQPQHF	TGTGCCAGCAGTTACTCGTTGACACAGAATCAGCCCCAGCATTTT
TRBV19	.	TRBJ1-2	large	CASSIEKGYGYTF	TGTGCCAGTAGTATAGAGAAGGGATATGGCTACACCTTC
TRBV19	.	TRBJ2-7	.	CASSISGQTSSYEQYF	TGTGCCAGTAGTATCTCTGGACAGACTAGCTCCTACGAGCAGTACTTC
TRBV25-1	.	TRBJ2-2	.	CASRSEGINTGELFF	TGTGCCAGTCGTAGCGAGGGTATAAACACCGGGGAGCTGTTTTTT
TRBV15	TRBD1	TRBJ1-5	.	CATSRAHRGFSQPQHF	TGTGCCACCAGCAGAGCACACAGGGGATTTAGTCAGCCCCAGCATTTT
TRBV11-1	TRBD1	TRBJ1-3	medium-sized	CASSLPTGFGNTIYF	TGTGCCAGCAGCTTGCCGACAGGGTTCGGAAACACCATATATTTT
TRBV30	.	TRBJ2-3	few	CAWSVIGRTDTQYF	TGTGCCTGGAGTGTAATAGGTCGGACAGATACGCAGTATTTT
TRBV9	TRBD1	TRBJ1-6	medium-sized	CASRQRDRGYSPLHF	TGTGCCAGCAGACAACGGGACAGGGGCTATTCACCCCTCCACTTT
TRBV18	TRBD1	TRBJ1-1	.	CASSPNRGNTEAFF	TGTGCCAGCTCACCGAACAGGGGAAACACTGAAGCTTTCTTT
TRBV30	.	TRBJ2-3	.	CAWSMGLFTDTQYF	TGTGCCTGGAGTATGGGACTTTTCACAGATACGCAGTATTTT
TRBV19	TRBD1	TRBJ2-5	.	CASSETGGPTQETQYF	TGTGCCAGTAGTGAAACAGGGGGCCCCACCCAAGAGACCCAGTACTTC
TRBV9	TRBD2	TRBJ2-1	medium-sized	CASSVTPSGGPYNEQFF	TGTGCCAGCAGCGTGACCCCTAGCGGGGGGCCCTACAATGAGCAGTTCTTC
TRBV9	.	TRBJ1-2	few	CASSGRGYGYTF	TGTGCCAGCAGTGGTCGGGGCTATGGCTACACCTTC
TRBV11-3	.	TRBJ2-6	few	CASSSNTGRSGANVLTF	TGTGCCAGCAGCTCGAACACAGGGAGGTCTGGGGCCAACGTCCTGACTTTC
TRBV30	.	TRBJ1-2	.	CAWGRLGGYTF	TGTGCCTGGGGGCGATTGGGAGGCTACACCTTC
TRBV6-8	TRBD1	TRBJ2-2	few	CASGARGTGGFGELFF	TGTGCCAGCGGGGCCCGTGGAACAGGGGGCTTCGGGGAGCTGTTTTTT
TRBV11-3	TRBD1	TRBJ2-1	few	CASSSGQGYNEQFF	TGTGCTAGCAGCTCTGGACAGGGCTACAATGAGCAGTTCTTC
TRBV11-3	TRBD1	TRBJ1-5	.	CASSLGRQGSQPQHF	TGTGCCAGCAGCTTAGGAAGACAGGGAAGCCAGCCCCAGCATTTT
TRBV6-8	.	TRBJ1-5	.	CASSYGGSNQPQHF	TGTGCCAGCAGTTACGGGGGAAGCAATCAGCCCCAGCATTTT
TRBV10-2	.	TRBJ2-7	few	CASSYGQDGSYEQYF	TGCGCCAGCAGTTACGGGCAGGACGGATCCTACGAGCAGTACTTC
TRBV18	.	TRBJ1-4	.	CASSRDLGEKLFF	TGTGCCAGCTCACGTGATTTAGGAGAAAAACTGTTTTTT
TRBV6-1	.	TRBJ1-1	.	CASSEAFETSTEAFF	TGTGCCAGCAGTGAAGCATTTGAGACGAGCACTGAAGCTTTCTTT
TRBV12-5	TRBD1	TRBJ2-1	large	CASVDRQGISGEQFF	TGTGCCAGCGTGGACAGACAGGGCATATCGGGTGAGCAGTTCTTC
TRBV11-3	.	TRBJ1-1	medium-sized	CASSLLGGQNTEAFF	TGTGCCAGCAGCCTCCTGGGGGGGCAGAACACTGAAGCTTTCTTT
TRBV11-3	TRBD1	TRBJ1-3	medium-sized	CASSDSRDRFPVSGNTIYF	TGTGCCAGCAGCGACAGCCGGGACAGGTTTCCAGTCTCTGGAAACACCATATATTTT
TRBV28	.	TRBJ1-5	once	CASLRDSNQPQHF	TGTGCCAGCCTCCGAGATAGCAATCAGCCCCAGCATTTT
TRBV30	TRBD1	TRBJ1-1	.	CAWQTGTGGPEAFF	TGTGCCTGGCAAACCGGGACAGGGGGGCCTGAAGCTTTCTTT
TRBV6-1	.	TRBJ1-3	large	CASSEEPGYSGNTIYF	TGTGCCAGCAGTGAAGAACCAGGGTACTCTGGAAACACCATATATTTT
TRBV14	.	TRBJ2-7	.	CASSPTRVAGEQYF	TGTGCCAGCAGCCCAACTCGGGTGGCCGGGGAGCAGTACTTC
TRBV6-8	.	TRBJ1-5	few	CASIQQGFSQPQHF	TGTGCCAGCATCCAGCAGGGTTTTAGTCAGCCCCAGCATTTT
TRBV23-1	.	TRBJ2-5	.	CASSHTAQETQYF	TGCGCCAGCAGTCATACGGCACAAGAGACCCAGTACTTC
TRBV9	.	TRBJ1-6	few	CASNQRRSSYNSPLHF	TGTGCCAGCAACCAACGACGGAGCTCCTATAATTCACCCCTCCACTTT